A single sample gave rise to the 32 T cell receptor beta chains below, sequenced in a study of blood T cell repertoires in COVID-19. Sequenced by immunoSEQ multiplex PCR; TCRdb stores in-frame clones only, minus some. Among some 250,000 clones listed, over 75% were seen once. Sequencing was done on a sample of PBMCs or T cells enriched from blood (not recorded which). Receptor source: a woman between 45 and 60 years old who had recovered from COVID-19.

The rearrangement uses TRBV5-1 and TRBJ2-5, with TRBD2 as a possible D gene (5 bases). Germline CDR1 is SGHRS and CDR2 is YFSETQ. The CDR3 runs to 13 residues. Trimming took off 2 bases at V and 4 bases at J, with 9 bases between the two ends. CDR3 amino acids: CASSLRGGETQYF. DNA of the CDR3: TGCGCCAGCAGCTTACGCGGAGGAGAGACCCAGTACTTC.

The chain joins TRBV19 to TRBJ2-2, with TRBD2 matching over 7 bases. From germline, CDR1 is LNHDA and CDR2 SQIVND (reference sequence). The CDR3 length is 16 residues. V lost 1 base and J lost 0; bases outside the gene matches: 2. The CDR3 is CASSIAAGANTGELFF. CDR3 in DNA: TGTGCCAGTAGTATAGCGGCGGGAGCGAACACCGGGGAGCTGTTTTTT.

With respect to this clone: Other nucleotide sequences from this sample produce the same CDR3. The chain joins TRBV19 to TRBJ1-1; D unclear. The ends were cut back, 6 bases at V and 1 base at J, with 3 bases in the middle. The CDR3 consists of 11 residues. The V gene's germline CDR1 is LNHDA and CDR2 SQIVND (reference sequence). The CDR3 here is CASRRNTEAFF. The CDR3 bases are TGTGCCAGTAGGAGGAACACTGAAGCTTTCTTT.

The J gene is TRBJ2-1, the V gene TRBV2; 8 nucleotides line up with TRBD2. Losses at the gene ends were 5 bases for V and 4 bases for J; bases not matched to a gene: 4. This CDR3 spans 14 amino acids. CDR1 is SNHLY, CDR2 FYNNEI, per germline. Here the CDR3 reads CASSLSGIYNEQFF. In nucleotides, the CDR3 is TGTGCCAGCAGTCTTAGCGGGATTTACAATGAGCAGTTCTTC.

The chain is built from TRBV28 and TRBJ1-1; no reliable D call. Per germline, CDR1 MDHEN and CDR2 SYDVKM. The CDR3 has 11 residues. V was cut by 6 bases and J by 4 bases, with 6 bases left in between. In DNA, the CDR3 is TGTGCCAGCAGGCGATCCACTGAAGCTTTCTTT. Its translation: CASRRSTEAFF.

Concerning this clone itself: Other DNA sequences of this sample code for an identical CDR3. The chain joins TRBV28 to TRBJ1-2; D is possibly TRBD1 (5 bases). The CDR3 runs to 12 residues. The germline gives CDR1 MDHEN, CDR2 SYDVKM. V lost 1 base to trimming and J lost 5 bases, with 5 bases between them. CDR3 protein: CASSLSGYGYTF. DNA of the CDR3: TGTGCCAGCAGTTTATCAGGGTATGGCTACACCTTC.

The chain joins TRBV7-2 to TRBJ1-2; D is undetermined. The germline V gene encodes CDR1 SGHTA and CDR2 FQGNSA. CDR3 length: 12 amino acids. Trimming shortened V by 3 bases and J by 5 bases, and 7 bases separated the two germline ends. The CDR3 nucleotides read TGTGCCAGCAGCTTTTCCCCTTATGGCTACACCTTC. Protein sequence: CASSFSPYGYTF.

The rearrangement joins TRBV6-5 to TRBJ2-7, with D uncertain. The germline V gene has CDR1 MNHEY and CDR2 SVGAGI. CDR3 size: 12 residues. Trimming stripped 5 bases from V and 1 base from J, with 6 bases between. CDR3 in amino acids: CASSTVSYEQYF. The CDR3 DNA sequence: TGTGCCAGCAGTACAGTATCCTACGAGCAGTACTTC.

This chain joins TRBV18 and TRBJ1-1, with 7 bases lining up with TRBD1. In germline, CDR1 is KGHSH, CDR2 LQKENI. V gave up 2 bases and J gave up 4 bases; unmatched junction bases: 1. The CDR3 length is 13 residues. CDR3 bases: TGTGCCAGCTCACCAAACAGGGGCACTGAAGCTTTCTTT. It is translated as CASSPNRGTEAFF.

This chain uses TRBV10-2 with TRBJ2-5, with a tentative D call TRBD1 (6 bases). Trimming took off 8 bases at V and 5 bases at J, with 15 bases between the two ends. Germline CDR1 WSHSY, CDR2 SAAADI. This CDR3 has 13 residues. The CDR3 DNA is TGCGCCAGCGCGCCAGGGGCAGGGGAGACCCAGTACTTC. This translates into CASAPGAGETQYF.

The rearrangement links TRBV14 to TRBJ2-6; 7 bases fit TRBD2. The CDR3 totals 16 residues. V was clipped by 4 bases and J by 2 bases; unmatched bases: 5. CDR1 is SGHDN and CDR2 is FVKESK in the germline V gene. The CDR3 region is CASSPTRGAGANVLTF. The CDR3 bases are TGTGCCAGCAGCCCAACCCGGGGGGCTGGGGCCAACGTCCTGACTTTC.

The chain has TRBV28 and TRBJ2-1; the match to TRBD2 covers 9 bases. Unmatched junction bases numbered 5, after V lost 5 bases and J lost 3 bases. This CDR3 has 15 residues. Germline CDR1 reads MDHEN; CDR2 reads SYDVKM. The CDR3 reads CASSPRTSVYNEQFF. In DNA, the CDR3 is TGTGCCAGCAGTCCAAGGACTAGCGTCTACAATGAGCAGTTCTTC.

The table lists this clone with a few counts. The V call is TRBV2, the J call TRBJ2-2; 8 nucleotides align to TRBD2. CDR3 length equals 15 residues. Germline loops: CDR1 SNHLY, CDR2 FYNNEI. After removal of 10 bases from V and 4 bases from J, the junction contained 11 bases not matched to a gene. The CDR3 is CATGGAGALTGELFF. The CDR3 nucleotides read TGTGCCACCGGGGGGGCGGGGGCCCTCACCGGGGAGCTGTTTTTT.

The rearrangement links TRBV12-5 to TRBJ2-4; 8 nucleotides line up with TRBD1. CDR1 and CDR2 from the germline V gene are LGHNT and FRNRAP. This CDR3 is built from 17 residues. The V segment lost 2 bases and the J segment 0 bases; nucleotides outside the gene matches: 6. Written as DNA, the CDR3 is TGTGCTAGTGGTTTGCAGGGGGCGGTTGGAGCCAAAAACATTCAGTACTTC. As protein: CASGLQGAVGAKNIQYF.

This chain links TRBV29-1 with TRBJ2-7; possibly TRBD2 for D (5 bases). CDR1 SQVTM and CDR2 ANQGSEA come from the germline V gene. V lost 2 bases and J lost 6, with 17 bases in between. This CDR3 has 14 amino acids. The CDR3 here is CSVELMTTLGEQYF. The CDR3 bases are TGCAGCGTTGAACTTATGACTACGTTAGGCGAGCAGTACTTC.

V and J are TRBV19 and TRBJ1-1; D call uncertain. Trimming shortened V by 4 bases and J by 6 bases, and 6 bases separated the two germline ends. From germline, CDR1 is LNHDA and CDR2 SQIVND (reference sequence). The CDR3 loop spans 11 amino acids. CDR3 loop: CASSRVPEAFF. In nucleotides, the CDR3 is TGTGCCAGTAGTAGAGTTCCTGAAGCTTTCTTT.

The chain links TRBV28 to TRBJ1-4, with TRBD1 matching over 11 bases. The CDR3 runs 15 residues. V lost 5 bases and J lost 6; bases outside the gene matches: 5. Per germline, CDR1 MDHEN and CDR2 SYDVKM. The CDR3 coding sequence is TGTGCCAGCAGTCCCCGGACAGGGGGCTATGAAAAACTGTTTTTT. Protein: CASSPRTGGYEKLFF.

The chain links TRBV5-1 to TRBJ2-7; tentatively, D is TRBD1 (6 bases). The CDR3 consists of 15 residues. V was shortened by 4 bases and J by 0 bases, with 14 bases between the two germline ends. Germline CDR1 is SGHRS and CDR2 is YFSETQ. The CDR3 spells CASSRAGQSSYEQYF. For the CDR3, the DNA is TGCGCCAGCAGCAGGGCCGGACAGAGCTCCTACGAGCAGTACTTC.

The chain joins TRBV19 to TRBJ2-7, with 13 bases matching TRBD2. With 5 bases clipped from V and 9 bases from J, the junction kept 4 bases outside the gene matches. Germline V lookup: CDR1 LNHDA, CDR2 SQIVND (reference sequence). CDR3 length equals 13 residues. CDR3 bases: TGTGCCAGTAGTCAAGGACTAGCGGGAGCGCAGTACTTC. Translation: CASSQGLAGAQYF.

This clone was observed a handful of times. The V gene is TRBV6-6, the J gene TRBJ2-3; TRBD2 agrees at 13 bases. The length of the CDR3 is 15 residues. V was clipped by 6 bases and J by 4 bases; unmatched bases: 4. Germline-derived CDR1 and CDR2 are MNHNY and SVGAGI (reference sequence). CDR3 sequence (DNA): TGTGCCAGCAGCCGGACTAGCGGGAGATCAGATACGCAGTATTTT. It codes for CASSRTSGRSDTQYF.

This sequence joins TRBV6-5 and TRBJ1-3; TRBD1 matches 8 bases. V was clipped by 4 bases and J by 5 bases; unmatched bases: 1. This CDR3 comprises 13 residues. Germline CDR1 is MNHEY and CDR2 is SVGAGI. The CDR3 here is CASSSGGRNTIYF. In DNA form, the CDR3 reads TGTGCCAGCAGTTCAGGGGGCAGAAACACCATATATTTT.

This clone has a count of ten or more. V is TRBV27 and J is TRBJ1-6; 7 nucleotides line up with TRBD1. The length of the CDR3 is 18 residues. CDR1 is MNHEY, CDR2 SMNVEV, per germline (reference sequence). J gave up 0 bases and V 6 bases, and 11 bases lay outside the gene matches. The CDR3: CASSRQGTTLSYNSPLHF. In nucleotides, the CDR3 is TGTGCCAGCAGCCGACAGGGAACAACTCTCTCCTATAATTCACCCCTCCACTTT.

V is TRBV5-1 and J is TRBJ2-2; 7 bases match TRBD1. CDR1 is SGHRS and CDR2 is YFSETQ in the germline V gene. Trimming removed 5 bases from V and 3 bases from J; junction bases left unmatched: 4. The CDR3 spans 14 residues. The chain's CDR3 is CASRLGQDTGELFF. The CDR3 nucleotides read TGCGCCAGCAGACTAGGACAGGACACCGGGGAGCTGTTTTTT. Combining the CDR3 with reference TRBV5-1 and TRBJ2-2 gives the whole variable domain KAGVTQTPRYLIKTRGQQVTLSCSPISGHRSVSWYQQTPGQGLQFLFEYFSETQRNKGNFPGRFSGRQFSNSRSEMNVSTLELGDSALYLCASRLGQDTGELFFGEGSRLTVL.

A word on this clone: The identical CDR3 is also encoded by other nucleotide sequences in the sample. The chain employs TRBV11-2 and TRBJ1-5; unclear D gene. Trimming took off 0 bases at V and 1 base at J, with 4 bases between the two ends. Germline loops: CDR1 SGHAT, CDR2 FQNNGV. The CDR3 extends over 14 amino acids. CDR3 region: CASSLEASNQPQHF. In DNA, the CDR3 is TGTGCCAGCAGCTTAGAGGCAAGCAATCAGCCCCAGCATTTT. The full variable domain, its missing parts supplied by reference TRBV11-2 and TRBJ1-5, is EAGVAQSPRYKIIEKRQSVAFWCNPISGHATLYWYQQILGQGPKLLIQFQNNGVVDDSQLPKDRFSAERLKGVDSTLKIQPAKLEDSAVYLCASSLEASNQPQHFGDGTRLSIL.

The V and J genes are TRBV4-1 and TRBJ2-3, with 8 bases identical to TRBD2. The CDR3 consists of 15 residues. The J segment lost 5 bases and the V segment lost 3 bases, leaving 7 bases of the junction unmatched. Germline V lookup: CDR1 MGHRA, CDR2 YSYEKL. The CDR3 DNA sequence: TGCGCCAGCAGCCAGGGTCTCCTAGCGGGAGATACGCAGTATTTT. Its protein product is CASSQGLLAGDTQYF.

This clone was seen a few times. The chain combines TRBV18 with TRBJ1-4; 8 positions match TRBD1. The germline gives CDR1 KGHSH, CDR2 LQKENI. CDR3 length equals 14 residues. The trim removed 3 bases at V and 7 bases at J, leaving 4 bases unmatched. The CDR3 nucleotides are TGTGCCAGCTCACCCCAGGGGGCTGGTGAAAAACTGTTTTTT. This encodes CASSPQGAGEKLFF.

The rearrangement uses TRBV24-1 and TRBJ1-1; D is unresolved. With 4 bases removed from V and 0 bases from J, the gap between germline ends came to 8 bases. Germline assignment: CDR1 KGHDR and CDR2 SFDVKD. The CDR3 extends over 14 amino acids. For the CDR3, the DNA is TGTGCCACCAGTGACGGGGTAATGAACACTGAAGCTTTCTTT. Its protein product is CATSDGVMNTEAFF.

The rearrangement links TRBV27 to TRBJ2-6; no firm D call. Germline CDR1 reads MNHEY; CDR2 reads SMNVEV (reference sequence). This CDR3 region has 15 residues. V lost 4 bases to trimming and J lost 0 bases, with 7 bases between them. The CDR3 loop reads CASSSYSSGANVLTF. DNA of the CDR3: TGTGCCAGCAGTTCATATAGCTCTGGGGCCAACGTCCTGACTTTC.

The rearrangement uses TRBV27 and TRBJ1-5; 9 nucleotides match TRBD1. After removal of 2 bases from V and 11 bases from J, the junction contained 13 bases not matched to a gene. This CDR3 region has 16 residues. Per germline, CDR1 MNHEY and CDR2 SMNVEV (reference sequence). The CDR3 DNA is TGTGCCAGCAGTTTAACGGGGGGACAGGGAGCCGCGGCCCAGCATTTT. Amino acids: CASSLTGGQGAAAQHF.

CDR3 region: CASSSTGGFGEYEQYF. The CDR3 DNA is TGTGCCAGCAGTTCCACAGGGGGATTCGGGGAATACGAGCAGTACTTC. The chain employs TRBV28 and TRBJ2-7; 8 bases are shared with TRBD1. Trimming cost V 4 bases and J 4 bases; bases outside gene matches: 12. The CDR3 length is 16 residues. Germline V gives CDR1 MDHEN, CDR2 SYDVKM.

This rearrangement joins TRBV7-2 to TRBJ2-1, with 7 bases lining up with TRBD2. J lost 9 bases, V lost 4 bases, and 6 bases had no gene match. There are 13 residues in the CDR3. Germline CDR1 SGHTA, CDR2 FQGNSA. Written as DNA, the CDR3 is TGTGCCAGCAGCTCGGGACTAAATGGTGAGCAGTTCTTC. It codes for CASSSGLNGEQFF.

V usage is TRBV7-9 and J usage is TRBJ1-6; no firm D call. The length of the CDR3 is 13 residues. Germline V gene data show CDR1 as SEHNR and CDR2 as FQNEAQ (reference sequence). V lost 1 base and J lost 7, with 5 bases in between. CDR3 loop: CASSLDANSPLHF. The CDR3 DNA reads as TGTGCCAGCAGCTTAGACGCGAATTCACCCCTCCACTTT.